This T cell receptor (beta chain) was profiled in a study of control samples from healthy donors and cancer patients. Germline CDR1 SNHLY, CDR2 FYNNEI. Trimming shortened V by 3 bases and J by 0 bases, and 6 bases separated the two germline ends. This CDR3 spans 14 amino acids. Profiled with immunoSEQ multiplex PCR; TCRdb holds only in-frame clones, not every one. Found here are about 120,000 clones, more than 75% of them singletons; the top ten hold around 3.5%. This sequence originates from a woman aged 55-70 years with lung cancer. The chain is built from TRBV2 and TRBJ1-3; a weak D match, TRBD1 (6 bases). The sample taken for sequencing was PBMCs. This CDR3 is CASSEGASGNTIYF. CDR3 nucleotides: TGTGCCAGCAGTGAGGGGGCCTCTGGAAACACCATATATTTT.